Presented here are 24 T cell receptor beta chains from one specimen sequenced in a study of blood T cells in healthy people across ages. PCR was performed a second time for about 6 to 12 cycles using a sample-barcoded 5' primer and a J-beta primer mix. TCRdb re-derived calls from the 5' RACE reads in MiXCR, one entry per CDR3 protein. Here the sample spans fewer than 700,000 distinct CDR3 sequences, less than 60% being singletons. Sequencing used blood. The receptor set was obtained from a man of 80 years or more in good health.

CDR3 in DNA: TGTGCCAGCAGCCAAGGCAGGGACAGTTACACCTACGAGCAGTACTTC. It codes for CASSQGRDSYTYEQYF. The gene calls are TRBV3-1 and TRBJ2-7; 7 positions agree with TRBD1. This CDR3 spans 16 amino acids. The V gene's germline CDR1 is LGHDT and CDR2 YNNKEL (reference sequence). With V trimmed by 1 base and J by 2 bases, 8 bases remained unmatched.

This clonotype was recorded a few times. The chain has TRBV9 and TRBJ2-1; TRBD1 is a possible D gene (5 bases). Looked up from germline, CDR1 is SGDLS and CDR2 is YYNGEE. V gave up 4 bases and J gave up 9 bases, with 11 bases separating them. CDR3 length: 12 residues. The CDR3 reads CASSTPDSEQFF. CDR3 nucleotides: TGTGCCAGCAGCACTCCCGACAGTGAGCAGTTCTTC.

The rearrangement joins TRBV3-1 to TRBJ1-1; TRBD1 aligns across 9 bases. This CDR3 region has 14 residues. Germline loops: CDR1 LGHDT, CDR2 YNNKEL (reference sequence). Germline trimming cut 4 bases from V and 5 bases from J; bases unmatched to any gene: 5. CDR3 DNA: TGTGCCAGCAGCCGCCGGGACAGGGTGACTGAAGCTTTCTTT. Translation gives CASSRRDRVTEAFF.

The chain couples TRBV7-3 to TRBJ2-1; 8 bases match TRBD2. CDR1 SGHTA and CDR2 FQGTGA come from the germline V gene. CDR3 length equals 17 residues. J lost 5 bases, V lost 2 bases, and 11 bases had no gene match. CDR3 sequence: CASSLSPGLVLDNEQFF. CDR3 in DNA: TGTGCCAGCAGCTTATCCCCGGGACTAGTTTTAGACAATGAGCAGTTCTTC.

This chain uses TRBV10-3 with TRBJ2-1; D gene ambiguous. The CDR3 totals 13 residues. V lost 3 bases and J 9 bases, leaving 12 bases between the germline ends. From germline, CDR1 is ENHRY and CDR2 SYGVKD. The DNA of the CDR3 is TGTGCCATCAGTGACCAAATACACGTTGAGCAGTTCTTC. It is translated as CAISDQIHVEQFF.

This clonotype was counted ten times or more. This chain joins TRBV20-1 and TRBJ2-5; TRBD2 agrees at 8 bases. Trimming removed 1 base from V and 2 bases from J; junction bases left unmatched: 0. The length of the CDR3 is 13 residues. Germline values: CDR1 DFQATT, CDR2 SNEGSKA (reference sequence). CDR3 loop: CSARVAGQETQYF. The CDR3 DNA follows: TGCAGTGCTAGAGTAGCGGGACAAGAGACCCAGTACTTC.

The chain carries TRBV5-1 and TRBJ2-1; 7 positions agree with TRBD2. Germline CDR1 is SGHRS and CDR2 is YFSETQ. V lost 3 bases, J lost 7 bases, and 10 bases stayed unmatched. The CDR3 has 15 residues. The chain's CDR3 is CASSWAGDVRNEQFF. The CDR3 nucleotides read TGCGCCAGCAGCTGGGCGGGGGATGTAAGGAATGAGCAGTTCTTC.

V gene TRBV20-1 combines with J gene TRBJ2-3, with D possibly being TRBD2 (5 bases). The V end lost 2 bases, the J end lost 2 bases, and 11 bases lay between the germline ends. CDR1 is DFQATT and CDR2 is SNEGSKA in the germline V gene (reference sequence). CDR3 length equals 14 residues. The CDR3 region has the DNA TGCAGTGCTAGACCCCTAGCATCCACAGATACGCAGTATTTT. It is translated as CSARPLASTDTQYF.

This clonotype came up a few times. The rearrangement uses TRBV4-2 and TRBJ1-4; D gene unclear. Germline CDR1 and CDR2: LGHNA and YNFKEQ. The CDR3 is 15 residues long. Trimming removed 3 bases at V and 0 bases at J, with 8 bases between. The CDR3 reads CASSQVASTNEKLFF. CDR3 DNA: TGTGCCAGCAGCCAGGTGGCGTCAACTAATGAAAAACTGTTTTTT.

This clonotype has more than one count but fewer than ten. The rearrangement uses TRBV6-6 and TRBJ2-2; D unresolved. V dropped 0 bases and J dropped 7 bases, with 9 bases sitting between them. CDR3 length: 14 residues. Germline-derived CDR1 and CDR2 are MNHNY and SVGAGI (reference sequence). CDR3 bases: TGTGCCAGCAGTTACTCCCGTCCGGGCGGGGAGCTGTTTTTT. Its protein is CASSYSRPGGELFF.

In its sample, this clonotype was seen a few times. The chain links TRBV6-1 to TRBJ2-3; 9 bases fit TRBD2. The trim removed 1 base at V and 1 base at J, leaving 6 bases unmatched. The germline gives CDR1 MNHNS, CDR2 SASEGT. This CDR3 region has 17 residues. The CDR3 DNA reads TGTGCCAGCAGTGAAGGGGCTAGCGGGGAGCGCACAGATACGCAGTATTTT. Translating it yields CASSEGASGERTDTQYF.

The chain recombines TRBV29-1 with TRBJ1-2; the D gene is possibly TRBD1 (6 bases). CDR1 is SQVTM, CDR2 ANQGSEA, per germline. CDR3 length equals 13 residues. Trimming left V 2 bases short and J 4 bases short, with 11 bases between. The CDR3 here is CSVESGQRYGYTF. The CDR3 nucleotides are TGCAGCGTTGAAAGTGGACAGCGCTATGGCTACACCTTC.

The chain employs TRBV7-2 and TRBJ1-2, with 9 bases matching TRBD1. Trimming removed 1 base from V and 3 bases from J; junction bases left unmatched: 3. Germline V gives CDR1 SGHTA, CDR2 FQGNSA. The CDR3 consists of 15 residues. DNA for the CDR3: TGTGCCAGCAGCTTAGTGACAGGGGGATACTATGGCTACACCTTC. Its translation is CASSLVTGGYYGYTF.

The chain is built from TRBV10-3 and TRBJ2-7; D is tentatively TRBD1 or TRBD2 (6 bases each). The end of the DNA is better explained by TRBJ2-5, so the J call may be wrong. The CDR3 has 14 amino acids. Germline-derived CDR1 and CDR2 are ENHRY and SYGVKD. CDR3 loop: CAITKGGQGETQYF. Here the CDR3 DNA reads TGTGCCATCACCAAAGGGGGGCAGGGAGAGACCCAGTACTTC.

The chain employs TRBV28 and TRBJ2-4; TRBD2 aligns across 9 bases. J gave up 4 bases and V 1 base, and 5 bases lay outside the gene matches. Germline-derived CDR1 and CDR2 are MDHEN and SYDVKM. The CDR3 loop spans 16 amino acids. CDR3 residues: CASSLLVAGAKNIQYF. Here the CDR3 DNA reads TGTGCCAGCAGTTTATTGGTAGCGGGGGCAAAAAACATTCAGTACTTC.

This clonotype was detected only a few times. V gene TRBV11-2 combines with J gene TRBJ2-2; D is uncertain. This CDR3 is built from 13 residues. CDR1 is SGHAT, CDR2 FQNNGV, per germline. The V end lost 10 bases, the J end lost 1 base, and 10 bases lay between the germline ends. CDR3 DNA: TGTGCCACAGAAGAAAGGAACACCGGGGAGCTGTTTTTT. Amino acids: CATEERNTGELFF.

CDR3 DNA: TGCAGTGCTATGACACAGGGCTACAGACCTGAAGCTTTCTTT. Translated, it gives CSAMTQGYRPEAFF. The chain has TRBV20-1 and TRBJ1-1; D is possibly TRBD1 (6 bases). CDR1 is DFQATT and CDR2 is SNEGSKA in the germline V gene (reference sequence). Trimming removed 4 bases from V and 6 bases from J, with 18 bases in between. This CDR3 region has 14 residues.

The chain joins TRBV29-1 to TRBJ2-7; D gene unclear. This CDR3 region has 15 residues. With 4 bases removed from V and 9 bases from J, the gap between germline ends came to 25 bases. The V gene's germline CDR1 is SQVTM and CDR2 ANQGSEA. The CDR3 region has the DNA TGCAGCGTTGTTCACGTCAGCCCTACGAGCGCCGGGCAGTACTTC. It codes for CSVVHVSPTSAGQYF.

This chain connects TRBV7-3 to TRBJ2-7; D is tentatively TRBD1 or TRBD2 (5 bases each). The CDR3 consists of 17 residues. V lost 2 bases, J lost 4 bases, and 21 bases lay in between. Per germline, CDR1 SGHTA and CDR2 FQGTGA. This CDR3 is CASSLRTGPTELYEQYF. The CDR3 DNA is TGTGCCAGCAGCTTACGGACGGGACCGACGGAATTGTACGAGCAGTACTTC.

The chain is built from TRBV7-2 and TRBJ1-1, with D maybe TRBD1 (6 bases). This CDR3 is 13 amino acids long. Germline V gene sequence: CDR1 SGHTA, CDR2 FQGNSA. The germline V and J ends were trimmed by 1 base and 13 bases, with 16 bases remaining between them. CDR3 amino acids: CASSLVPAGVGFF. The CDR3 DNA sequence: TGTGCCAGCAGCTTAGTCCCGGCAGGGGTTGGTTTCTTT.

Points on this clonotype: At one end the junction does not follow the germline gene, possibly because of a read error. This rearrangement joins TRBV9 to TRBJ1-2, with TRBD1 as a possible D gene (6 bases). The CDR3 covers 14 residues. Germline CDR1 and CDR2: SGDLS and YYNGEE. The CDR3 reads CAGSAGHSNYGYTF. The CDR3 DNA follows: TGTGCCGGCAGCGCGGGACACAGTAACTATGGCTACACCTTC.

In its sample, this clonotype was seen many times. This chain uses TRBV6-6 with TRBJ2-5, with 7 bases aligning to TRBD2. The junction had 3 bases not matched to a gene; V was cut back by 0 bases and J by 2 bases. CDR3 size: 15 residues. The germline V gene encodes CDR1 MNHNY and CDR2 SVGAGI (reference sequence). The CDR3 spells CASSYSASGQETQYF. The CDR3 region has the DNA TGTGCCAGCAGTTACTCGGCTAGCGGACAAGAGACCCAGTACTTC.

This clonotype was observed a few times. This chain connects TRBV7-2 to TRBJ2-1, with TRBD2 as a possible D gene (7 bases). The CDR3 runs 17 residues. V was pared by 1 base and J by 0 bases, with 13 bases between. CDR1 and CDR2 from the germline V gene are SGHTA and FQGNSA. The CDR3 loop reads CASSLVGGGYSYNEQFF. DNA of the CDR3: TGTGCCAGCAGCTTAGTGGGGGGGGGCTACTCCTACAATGAGCAGTTCTTC.

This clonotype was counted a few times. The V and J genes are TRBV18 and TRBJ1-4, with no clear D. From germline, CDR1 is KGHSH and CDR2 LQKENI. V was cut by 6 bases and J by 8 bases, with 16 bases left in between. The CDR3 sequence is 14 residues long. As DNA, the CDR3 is TGTGCCAGCTCGCGGACGGCCTCGGGGGAAAAACTGTTTTTT. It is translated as CASSRTASGEKLFF.